A selection of T cell receptor beta chains follows, all from one sample in a study of T cells in Graves' hyperthyroidism and ophthalmopathy. Each CDR3 protein is one row after TCRdb ran MiXCR on the multiplex PCR reads. Here the sample spans hundreds of thousands of distinct CDR3 sequences, approximately 16% being singletons. The specimen was blood. These receptors were taken from a woman under 30 with Graves' hyperthyroidism. CDR3s include the opening cysteine and the closing phenylalanine or tryptophan. D genes are given only for firm matches. A row's size may be missing; if present it is once, few, many or a size class.

TRBV7-8	15	.	TRBJ2-1	many	CASSRRDLKNNEQFF	TGTGCCAGCAGCCGCCGGGACCTCAAAAACAATGAGCAGTTCTTC
TRBV20-1	14	TRBD1	TRBJ2-1	many	CSASGDRGDNEQFF	TGCAGTGCTAGCGGGGACAGGGGAGACAATGAGCAGTTCTTC
TRBV7-9	14	TRBD1	TRBJ2-7	many	CASSSGQLSYEQYF	TGTGCCAGCAGCTCGGGACAGCTCTCGTACGAGCAGTACTTC
TRBV6-1	13	.	TRBJ1-6	.	CASSERTPSPLHF	TGTGCCAGCAGTGAAAGAACCCCCTCACCCCTCCACTTT
TRBV10-3	15	TRBD1	TRBJ1-1	many	CAISESTQGDTEAFF	TGTGCCATCAGTGAGTCAACCCAGGGGGACACTGAAGCTTTCTTT
TRBV15	17	TRBD1	TRBJ2-1	few	CATSRDLGTDTYNEQFF	TGTGCCACCAGCAGAGACCTCGGGACAGACACCTACAATGAGCAGTTCTTC
TRBV6-1	13	.	TRBJ2-1	once	CASGWAETNEQFF	TGTGCCAGCGGATGGGCAGAGACCAATGAGCAGTTCTTC
TRBV5-1	15	TRBD2	TRBJ2-1	.	CASSLSGRADNEQFF	TGCGCCAGCAGCTTAAGCGGGAGGGCCGACAATGAGCAGTTCTTC
TRBV15	16	.	TRBJ2-6	.	CATSRDLGGGANVLTF	TGTGCCACCAGCAGAGATCTGGGGGGTGGGGCCAACGTCCTGACTTTC
TRBV20-1	12	TRBD1	TRBJ2-5	many	CSASDREETQYF	TGCAGTGCTTCGGACAGGGAAGAGACCCAGTACTTC
TRBV28	16	.	TRBJ2-4	many	CASSPPRRGVKNIQYF	TGTGCCAGCAGTCCCCCTAGGAGAGGGGTCAAAAACATTCAGTACTTC
TRBV11-1	15	.	TRBJ2-7	many	CASSISPLPSNEQYF	TGTGCCAGCAGCATTAGTCCACTACCTTCTAACGAGCAGTACTTC
TRBV29-1	11	.	TRBJ2-7	.	CSVGAGPEQYF	TGCAGCGTTGGGGCAGGGCCCGAGCAGTACTTC
TRBV20-1	14	.	TRBJ1-1	few	CSAGSRGMNTEAFF	TGCAGTGCTGGGAGCAGGGGCATGAACACTGAAGCTTTCTTT
TRBV19	15	TRBD1	TRBJ1-1	many	CASRTRQGGKTEAFF	TGTGCCAGTAGGACCCGACAGGGCGGGAAGACTGAAGCTTTCTTT
TRBV6-1	14	.	TRBJ1-2	.	CASSARMANYGYTF	TGTGCCAGCAGTGCGAGGATGGCTAACTATGGCTACACCTTC
TRBV5-8	17	.	TRBJ2-3	.	CASSPFGAGVITDTQYF	TGTGCCAGCAGCCCTTTCGGGGCAGGAGTTATCACAGATACGCAGTATTTT
TRBV6-1	15	.	TRBJ1-2	few	CASSEDELPNYGYTF	TGTGCCAGCAGTGAAGATGAACTACCTAACTATGGCTACACCTTC
TRBV9	15	.	TRBJ1-2	.	CASSVDGGPNYGSTF	TGTGCCAGCAGCGTAGACGGGGGGCCTAACTATGGCTCCACCTTC
TRBV20-1	15	.	TRBJ2-4	.	CSASRDLPAKNIQYF	TGCAGTGCTAGCCGTGACTTGCCAGCCAAAAACATTCAGTACTTC
TRBV10-3	11	.	TRBJ2-3	.	CAIRIADTQYF	TGTGCCATCAGAATTGCCGATACGCAGTATTTT
TRBV15	13	.	TRBJ1-1	many	CATTRVRNTEAFF	TGTGCCACCACCAGAGTAAGGAACACTGAAGCTTTCTTT
TRBV9	18	.	TRBJ2-7	few	CASSARYSPGEYSYEQYF	TGTGCCAGCAGCGCCCGGTATTCCCCAGGGGAGTATTCCTACGAGCAGTACTTC
TRBV15	15	.	TRBJ2-5	many	CATSREAVRQETQYF	TGTGCCACCAGCAGAGAGGCGGTCCGGCAAGAGACCCAGTACTTC
TRBV11-1	13	.	TRBJ1-2	many	CASSPKVNYGYTF	TGTGCCAGCAGCCCGAAAGTAAACTATGGCTACACCTTC
TRBV2	11	.	TRBJ2-4	many	CASSPLNIQYF	TGTGCCAGCAGCCCGTTAAACATTCAGTACTTC
TRBV10-3	18	.	TRBJ2-3	many	CAISESGTGTYGTDTQYF	TGTGCCATCAGTGAGTCGGGAACAGGGACCTACGGCACAGATACGCAGTATTTT
TRBV6-1	13	.	TRBJ1-2	few	CASSQGLKMGYTF	TGTGCCAGCAGTCAAGGCCTTAAGATGGGCTACACCTTC
TRBV30	14	.	TRBJ2-1	many	CAWSVAGNYNEQFF	TGTGCCTGGAGTGTGGCGGGAAATTACAATGAGCAGTTCTTC
TRBV12-3/TRBV12-4	12	.	TRBJ1-2	many	CASADADYGYTF	TGTGCCAGCGCAGACGCAGACTATGGCTACACCTTC
TRBV20-1	14	TRBD2	TRBJ2-1	few	CSARASGRGNEQFF	TGCAGTGCTAGGGCTAGCGGGAGGGGGAATGAGCAGTTCTTC
TRBV27	14	TRBD1	TRBJ1-6	few	CASRGTARNSPLHF	TGTGCCAGCCGTGGGACAGCTCGAAATTCACCCCTCCACTTT
TRBV11-2	16	TRBD2	TRBJ2-7	many	CASSRRGSGSFYEQYF	TGTGCCAGCAGCCGGAGGGGTAGCGGGAGTTTCTACGAGCAGTACTTC
TRBV10-3	14	.	TRBJ2-2	many	CAIPGHSNTGELFF	TGTGCCATCCCGGGACACTCAAACACCGGGGAGCTGTTTTTT
TRBV24-1	13	.	TRBJ2-3	few	CATSPGVSDTQYF	TGTGCCACCAGTCCGGGAGTTTCAGATACGCAGTATTTT
TRBV5-5	13	.	TRBJ2-7	many	CASSLRSTYEQYF	TGTGCCAGCAGCTTAAGGAGTACTTACGAGCAGTACTTC
TRBV5-1	14	.	TRBJ2-7	few	CASSAAPRTYEQYF	TGCGCCAGCAGCGCGGCCCCCAGGACCTACGAGCAGTACTTC
TRBV24-1	15	.	TRBJ1-4	.	CATSDSGATNEKLFF	TGTGCCACCAGTGATTCGGGAGCAACTAATGAAAAACTGTTTTTT
TRBV20-1	11	.	TRBJ2-1	few	CSALTYNEQFF	TGCAGTGCCTTGACCTACAATGAGCAGTTCTTC
TRBV18	14	TRBD2	TRBJ2-1	many	CASSRTSGVSEQFF	TGTGCCAGCTCGCGGACTAGCGGGGTGAGTGAGCAGTTCTTC
TRBV7-8	14	.	TRBJ2-1	.	CASSSLRGSNEQFF	TGTGCCAGCAGCTCCCTAAGAGGATCCAATGAGCAGTTCTTC
TRBV27	15	TRBD2	TRBJ2-5	many	CASSLSRGFQETQYF	TGTGCCAGCAGTTTATCGCGGGGGTTCCAAGAGACCCAGTACTTC
TRBV3-1	14	.	TRBJ2-7	few	CASTIGGNRYGQYF	TGTGCCAGCACGATTGGGGGAAATCGGTACGGGCAGTACTTC
TRBV10-3	15	.	TRBJ1-1	.	CAIRPGHLLNTEAFF	TGTGCCATCAGGCCGGGACACCTTTTGAACACTGAAGCTTTCTTT
TRBV20-1	14	.	TRBJ2-3	few	CSASDGGLTDTQYF	TGCAGTGCTAGCGACGGGGGACTCACAGATACGCAGTATTTT
TRBV10-3	16	TRBD2	TRBJ2-3	few	CAISESLREGTDTQYF	TGTGCCATCAGTGAGTCCCTCCGGGAGGGGACAGATACGCAGTATTTT
TRBV3-1	12	TRBD1	TRBJ2-7	many	CASSQRTGEQYF	TGTGCCAGCAGCCAGCGGACAGGCGAGCAGTACTTC
TRBV7-2	15	TRBD2	TRBJ2-5	many	CASSPQSTSGQTQYF	TGTGCCAGCAGCCCACAATCGACTAGCGGTCAGACCCAGTACTTC
TRBV29-1	16	TRBD1	TRBJ1-2	many	CSVEEADRGVNYGYTF	TGCAGCGTTGAGGAGGCGGACAGGGGAGTTAACTATGGCTACACCTTC
TRBV30	13	.	TRBJ1-2	.	CAWSVRNNYGYTF	TGTGCCTGGAGTGTACGTAACAACTATGGCTACACCTTC
TRBV9	16	.	TRBJ1-3	.	CASSGGTSFSGNTIYF	TGTGCCAGCAGCGGCGGGACATCCTTCTCTGGAAACACCATATATTTT
TRBV6-1	15	TRBD1	TRBJ2-7	many	CASSVGTGYSYEQYF	TGTGCCAGCAGTGTTGGGACAGGGTACTCCTACGAGCAGTACTTC
TRBV6-2/TRBV6-3	14	.	TRBJ1-1	many	CASSYDTAGTEAFF	TGTGCCAGCAGTTATGACACGGCGGGAACTGAAGCTTTCTTT